The clone carrying this T cell receptor (beta chain) was observed a handful of times. Trimming removed 4 bases at V and 6 bases at J, with 13 bases between. The CDR3 runs 13 residues. Germline CDR1 SGHRS, CDR2 YFSETQ. This entry is derived from a study of T-cell memory formation after mild COVID-19. TCRdb reprocessed the 5' RACE reads with MiXCR, giving one entry per CDR3 protein. The data show about 45,000 distinct CDR3 sequences, more than 7% seen once. This sequence joins TRBV5-1 and TRBJ1-1; D unresolved. The sequenced sample consisted of PBMCs or a T cell subset sorted from them (not recorded which). This TCR was sampled from a man between 18 and 35 years old who had mild COVID-19 (a few samples of this study predate the infection). Cell type and time point are not known. The CDR3 loop reads CASSIGVAAEAFF. The DNA for the CDR3 is TGCGCCAGCAGCATTGGAGTAGCTGCTGAAGCTTTCTTT. Full variable domain (outside the CDR3, taken from reference TRBV5-1 and TRBJ1-1): KAGVTQTPRYLIKTRGQQVTLSCSPISGHRSVSWYQQTPGQGLQFLFEYFSETQRNKGNFPGRFSGRQFSNSRSEMNVSTLELGDSALYLCASSIGVAAEAFFGQGTRLTVV.